The T cell receptor (beta chain) described here comes from a study of shared clonotypes between healthy human individuals. The germline CDR1 and CDR2 sequences are LNHNV and YYDKDF (reference sequence). The V end was cut by 0 bases, the J end by 4 bases, with 14 bases between. The CDR3 totals 16 residues. The table came from immunoSEQ multiplex PCR; TCRdb's copy has only in-frame clones and leaves some out. This table has roughly 2.4 million clones, around 95% appearing once. What was sequenced was naive CD4+ T cells sorted from blood. Described subset: CD45RA+ positively selected. The chain joins TRBV15 to TRBJ2-3, with D tentatively TRBD2 (6 bases). This TCR was sampled from a young man in good health. The chain's CDR3 is CATSRDRPGVADTQYF. In DNA, the CDR3 is TGTGCCACCAGCAGAGATCGGCCGGGAGTGGCAGATACGCAGTATTTT.